This T cell receptor (beta chain) appears in the sequencing data of a study of T cells in Graves' hyperthyroidism and ophthalmopathy. The ends were cut back, 5 bases at V and 6 bases at J, with 10 bases in the middle. Germline CDR1 reads SGHRS; CDR2 reads YFSETQ. CDR3 size: 12 residues. Patients were excluded because of uncontrolled infection, other autoimmune disease, pregnancy or lactation. TCR beta CDR3 region amplification was performed from RNA transcripts. The HTBI primer set was used in a first-round RT-PCR of the TCR CDR3. TCRdb independently ran MiXCR on the multiplex PCR reads; one entry per CDR3 protein. This sample yields about 360,000 distinct CDR3 sequences, of which under 15% are seen a single time; 9.2% belongs to the top ten. This clonotype was observed many times.

Sequencing was done on a sample of blood. V is TRBV5-1 and J is TRBJ2-3; no clear D gene. The origin of this receptor is a woman younger than 30 with Graves' hyperthyroidism. CDR3 amino acids: CASSSNGDTQYF. Here the CDR3 DNA reads TGCGCCAGCAGTTCTAATGGGGATACGCAGTATTTT.